The clone carrying this T cell receptor beta chain was found many times. Construction of naive CD8 libraries employed about 17,000 to 1,100,000 sorted cells together with 10%, 30% or 50% RNA. The data are from a study of molecular identifiers for immune sequencing clone quantification. TCRdb re-derived calls from the PCR reads in MiXCR, one entry per CDR3 protein. The sample has just under 650,000 distinct CDR3 sequences; just under 20% are singletons. Germline V CDR1 and CDR2: MGHDK, SYGVNS. The ends lost 4 bases at V and 5 bases at J; junction bases unmatched: 17. CDR3 length: 18 residues. The chain combines TRBV25-1 with TRBJ2-1, with 7 bases aligning to TRBD2. The source is a human donor in good health. Some libraries in this study had Jurkat cell RNA spiked in. Sequenced: naive CD8+ T cells from blood, with Jurkat cell RNA spiked in. Subset of the sample: FACS-sorted CD8+CD4-CCR7+CD45RA+ naive T cells. CDR3 sequence (DNA): TGTGCCAGCAGTGTGGGACCTTCAACCGCGGGGGACCACAATGAGCAGTTCTTC. The encoded protein is CASSVGPSTAGDHNEQFF. The variable domain in full, completed from reference TRBV25-1 and TRBJ2-1, reads EADIYQTPRYLVIGTGKKITLECSQTMGHDKMYWYQQDPGMELHLIHYSYGVNSTEKGDLSSESTVSRIRTEHFPLTLESARPSHTSQYLCASSVGPSTAGDHNEQFFGPGTRLTVL.